The 24 T cell receptor beta chains given below trace back to one sample, sequenced in a study of cytomegalovirus exposure and HLA in healthy donors. Researchers ran the PCR with 60 Vbeta and 13 Jbeta primers. Libraries were prepared by immunoSEQ multiplex PCR; TCRdb keeps only in-frame clonotypes and omits some of them. The sample yields about 120,000 clones, roughly 70% seen once. Sample: PBMCs. These receptors were collected from a middle-aged woman in good health and CMV-seropositive.

This clone was detected only once. J is TRBJ1-5 and V is TRBV29-1; weak D call: TRBD1 (5 bases). V lost 2 bases to trimming and J lost 3 bases, with 11 bases between them. Germline CDR1 is SQVTM and CDR2 is ANQGSEA. The CDR3 is made up of 14 amino acids. CDR3 coding DNA: TGCAGCGTTGAAAGGGGAACTCACAATCAGCCCCAGCATTTT. Its protein product is CSVERGTHNQPQHF.

The V and J genes are TRBV6-5 and TRBJ1-4; D gene ambiguous. The CDR3 runs 14 residues. CDR1 and CDR2 from the germline V gene are MNHEY and SVGAGI. V gave up 3 bases and J gave up 0 bases, with 5 bases separating them. CDR3 nucleotides: TGTGCCAGCAGTTATTCCGCAACTAATGAAAAACTGTTTTTT. It yields the protein CASSYSATNEKLFF.

This clone was seen a few times. The V gene is TRBV4-1, the J gene TRBJ2-7, with 8 nucleotides matching TRBD1. CDR1 and CDR2 (germline): MGHRA, YSYEKL. CDR3 length equals 17 residues. With 0 bases clipped from V and 4 bases from J, the junction kept 11 bases outside the gene matches. CDR3 bases: TGCGCCAGCAGCCAAGATTCGTTGTCGGGACAGGCTTACGAGCAGTACTTC. It yields the protein CASSQDSLSGQAYEQYF.

This clone was observed a few times. V gene TRBV7-9 combines with J gene TRBJ2-2, with 9 bases identical to TRBD1. The CDR3 loop spans 15 amino acids. The ends lost 1 base at V and 3 bases at J; junction bases unmatched: 0. CDR1 and CDR2 from the germline V gene are SEHNR and FQNEAQ (reference sequence). The CDR3 loop reads CASSLGTGDTGELFF. DNA of the CDR3: TGTGCCAGCAGCTTAGGGACAGGGGACACCGGGGAGCTGTTTTTT.

The chain joins TRBV7-2 to TRBJ1-2, with a possible D match to TRBD1 (5 bases). The V end was cut by 9 bases, the J end by 3 bases, with 11 bases between. CDR3 size: 12 residues. Germline CDR1 is SGHTA and CDR2 is FQGNSA. The CDR3 loop reads CASSGVDYGYTF. CDR3 bases: TGTGCCAGTTCGGGGGTCGACTATGGCTACACCTTC. The whole variable domain, filled in from reference TRBV7-2 and TRBJ1-2, reads GAGVSQSPSNKVTEKGKDVELRCDPISGHTALYWYRQSLGQGLEFLIYFQGNSAPDKSGLPSDRFSAERTGGSVSTLTIQRTQQEDSAVYLCASSGVDYGYTFGSGTRLTVV.

This clone has only one observation. The CDR3 is CASSDNRIGNTEAFF. Here the CDR3 DNA reads TGTGCCAGCAGTGACAATCGGATAGGGAACACTGAAGCTTTCTTT. This chain connects TRBV28 to TRBJ1-1; no clear D. CDR3 length: 15 residues. Trimming left V 5 bases short and J 1 base short, with 14 bases between. From germline, CDR1 is MDHEN and CDR2 SYDVKM.

The V and J genes are TRBV29-1 and TRBJ2-3; 13 bases agree with TRBD2. V was pared by 8 bases and J by 0 bases, with 8 bases of the junction left unmatched. CDR3 length: 16 residues. Looked up from germline, CDR1 is SQVTM and CDR2 is ANQGSEA. Here the CDR3 DNA reads TGCAGCACATCTTGGACTAGCGGGGGAAGCACAGATACGCAGTATTTT. Translating it yields CSTSWTSGGSTDTQYF.

The V call is TRBV11-2, the J call TRBJ2-7; weak D call: TRBD2 (6 bases). V was clipped by 6 bases and J by 3 bases, with 21 bases between them. The CDR3 runs 16 residues. CDR1 SGHAT and CDR2 FQNNGV come from the germline V gene. CDR3 sequence (DNA): TGTGCCAGCAGAGCCACCTCCGGAGGGTTTATCTACGAGCAGTACTTC. As protein: CASRATSGGFIYEQYF.

The rearrangement uses TRBV30 and TRBJ1-5; D ambiguous. This CDR3 comprises 15 residues. The germline V and J ends were trimmed by 0 bases and 0 bases, with 9 bases remaining between them. The germline V gene encodes CDR1 GTSNPN and CDR2 SVGIG (reference sequence). The CDR3, as DNA: TGTGCCTGGAGTGTACGGTCCCTTAGCAATCAGCCCCAGCATTTT. Amino acids: CAWSVRSLSNQPQHF.

The chain joins TRBV4-3 to TRBJ1-2; D remains unclear. Deletions cut 1 base from V and 2 bases from J, with 11 bases between. CDR3 length equals 15 residues. The germline CDR1 and CDR2 sequences are LGHNA and YSLEER. The DNA of the CDR3 is TGCGCCAGCAGCCAAGGGCGGAGGTCCAACTATGGCTACACCTTC. Translating gives CASSQGRRSNYGYTF.

The chain has TRBV4-2 and TRBJ2-5; 8 bases are a match to TRBD2. Looked up from germline, CDR1 is LGHNA and CDR2 is YNFKEQ. V dropped 2 bases and J dropped 0; count of bases not matched to a gene: 5. CDR3 length: 16 amino acids. The CDR3 loop reads CASSQLSGGHQETQYF. In DNA, the CDR3 is TGTGCCAGCAGCCAATTAAGCGGGGGACACCAAGAGACCCAGTACTTC.

The V call is TRBV7-2, the J call TRBJ1-2, with D maybe TRBD1 (5 bases). V was trimmed by 1 base and J by 6 bases, leaving 18 bases between them. CDR1 is SGHTA, CDR2 FQGNSA, per germline. This CDR3 has 16 residues. CDR3 region: CASSLVWGGRGDGYTF. The CDR3 nucleotides are TGTGCCAGCAGCTTAGTTTGGGGAGGAAGGGGCGATGGCTACACCTTC.

V gene TRBV5-1 combines with J gene TRBJ1-1, with 7 bases lining up with TRBD1. J lost 4 bases, V lost 1 base, and 7 bases had no gene match. CDR3 length: 15 amino acids. Germline V CDR1 and CDR2: SGHRS, YFSETQ. As DNA, the CDR3 is TGCGCCAGCAGCTTGCAGGGGGGCCAGGGCACTGAAGCTTTCTTT. Translating gives CASSLQGGQGTEAFF. Using reference TRBV5-1 and TRBJ1-1 for the parts outside the CDR3, the full variable domain is KAGVTQTPRYLIKTRGQQVTLSCSPISGHRSVSWYQQTPGQGLQFLFEYFSETQRNKGNFPGRFSGRQFSNSRSEMNVSTLELGDSALYLCASSLQGGQGTEAFFGQGTRLTVV.

The chain carries TRBV6-5 and TRBJ2-3, with a weak D call TRBD2 (6 bases). Germline lookup yields CDR1 MNHEY and CDR2 SVGAGI. V was pared by 2 bases and J by 2 bases, with 8 bases between. The CDR3 covers 14 residues. The CDR3 loop reads CASSYRTTTDTQYF. The CDR3 region has the DNA TGTGCCAGCAGTTACAGGACTACCACAGATACGCAGTATTTT.

Here the CDR3 DNA reads TGTGCCAGCAGTGAAAGGCTTCAGGGTGTAGCTGGGGCCAACGTCCTGACTTTC. Protein product: CASSERLQGVAGANVLTF. The rearrangement joins TRBV2 to TRBJ2-6; a weak D match, TRBD1 (5 bases). CDR3 length equals 18 residues. Per the germline V gene, CDR1 is SNHLY and CDR2 is FYNNEI. Trimming pared 2 bases from V and 2 bases from J, leaving 16 bases between.

This clone was picked up a small number of times. The J gene is TRBJ1-1, the V gene TRBV13; D gene uncertain. V was shortened by 2 bases and J by 4 bases, with 8 bases between the two germline ends. The germline CDR1 and CDR2 sequences are PRHDT and FYEKMQ (reference sequence). The CDR3 runs 13 residues. CDR3 DNA sequence: TGTGCCAGCAGCTTATATAGTGGCACTGAAGCTTTCTTT. Encoded protein: CASSLYSGTEAFF.

The chain recombines TRBV5-1 with TRBJ1-3; 8 bases line up with TRBD1. Unmatched junction bases numbered 7, after V lost 0 bases and J lost 2 bases. This CDR3 is 17 amino acids long. Germline CDR1 reads SGHRS; CDR2 reads YFSETQ. CDR3 protein: CASSLDRGKLAGNTIYF. CDR3 in DNA: TGCGCCAGCAGCTTGGACAGGGGGAAGCTGGCTGGAAACACCATATATTTT.

The chain recombines TRBV14 with TRBJ2-5; 12 bases fit TRBD1. Trimming at V came to 2 bases and at J to 7 bases, leaving 8 bases not matched to a gene. CDR1 SGHDN and CDR2 FVKESK come from the germline V gene. CDR3 length: 16 amino acids. Written as DNA, the CDR3 is TGTGCCAGCAGCCAAATCGGGACAGGGGGCGGAGGGACCCAGTACTTC. Translated: CASSQIGTGGGGTQYF.

The chain is built from TRBV11-3 and TRBJ2-2; D call uncertain. The CDR3 runs 13 residues. Trimming removed 6 bases from V and 4 bases from J, with 9 bases in between. Germline V gives CDR1 SGHNT, CDR2 YENEEA. This CDR3 is CASRSTATGELFF. CDR3 bases: TGTGCCAGCAGATCCACAGCCACCGGGGAGCTGTTTTTT.

The chain has TRBV28 and TRBJ1-1; perhaps TRBD1 as D (5 bases). Germline-derived CDR1 and CDR2 are MDHEN and SYDVKM. V lost 3 bases and J lost 2, with 10 bases in between. The CDR3 spans 14 residues. The CDR3 loop reads CASSLGRVNTEAFF. The CDR3 nucleotides read TGTGCCAGCAGTTTGGGCAGGGTCAACACTGAAGCTTTCTTT. Complete variable domain (other parts from reference TRBV28 and TRBJ1-1): DVKVTQSSRYLVKRTGEKVFLECVQDMDHENMFWYRQDPGLGLRLIYFSYDVKMKEKGDIPEGYSVSREKKERFSLILESASTNQTSMYLCASSLGRVNTEAFFGQGTRLTVV.

V gene TRBV6-5 combines with J gene TRBJ2-7, with 9 bases identical to TRBD1. CDR1 and CDR2 (germline): MNHEY, SVGAGI. This CDR3 region has 15 residues. The J segment lost 3 bases and the V segment lost 0 bases, leaving 3 bases of the junction unmatched. CDR3 loop: CASSYSGTGFYEQYF. Written as DNA, the CDR3 is TGTGCCAGCAGTTACTCTGGGACAGGGTTCTACGAGCAGTACTTC.

The CDR3 loop is CAWSELETQYF. Here the CDR3 DNA reads TGTGCCTGGAGTGAGCTGGAGACCCAGTACTTC. The chain is built from TRBV30 and TRBJ2-5, with D unresolved. Germline CDR1 reads GTSNPN; CDR2 reads SVGIG (reference sequence). This CDR3 has 11 amino acids. The V gene lost 1 base and the J gene lost 5 bases, with 5 bases spanning the gap.

This chain uses TRBV9 with TRBJ2-5, with D unresolved. The CDR3 loop spans 16 amino acids. V was pared by 0 bases and J by 2 bases, with 14 bases between. Germline V gene sequence: CDR1 SGDLS, CDR2 YYNGEE. The CDR3, as DNA: TGTGCCAGCAGCGTAGCGCCATATAACTGGCAAGAGACCCAGTACTTC. The encoded protein is CASSVAPYNWQETQYF.

This chain links TRBV30 with TRBJ1-6; 7 positions match TRBD1. Per germline, CDR1 GTSNPN and CDR2 SVGIG (reference sequence). V lost 0 bases and J lost 4; bases outside the gene matches: 6. The CDR3 is 16 amino acids. CDR3 in DNA: TGTGCCTGGAGTGTACAAGGGGGCCGTTATAATTCACCCCTCCACTTT. Residues: CAWSVQGGRYNSPLHF.